The text below deals with one TCR beta chain. Its antigen remains unidentified. The data were taken from a study of shared clonotypes between healthy human individuals. About the research overall: Aged 18 to 49, the donors were two women and a few men. Study observations and caveats: Estimated richness was generally greater in naive than memory subsets.

In the sorted-subset replicate PCRs, around 220 ng DNA, tens of thousands of T cell genomes, was used. TCRdb's copy holds only in-frame clones and misses some; the assay was immunoSEQ multiplex PCR. The table includes fewer than 2.5 million clones, 93% detected once. The study drew its donors from healthy HIV-negative adults without recent acute infections or vaccinations. Trimming stripped 5 bases from V and 1 base from J, with 11 bases between. The germline V gene has CDR1 LGHNA and CDR2 YNFKEQ. The CDR3 loop spans 15 amino acids. The sample was naive CD4+ T cells from PBMCs. Subset: CD45RA+ positively selected. This receptor was obtained from a man younger than 35 in good health. Some clones in this sample may be carry-over from other donors' samples. V usage is TRBV4-2 and J usage is TRBJ2-2, with D hard to call. The CDR3, as DNA: TGTGCCAGCAGCACACGAGGTATGAACACCGGGGAGCTGTTTTTT. Translated, it gives CASSTRGMNTGELFF.